This TCR beta chain was sequenced in a study of T cell repertoires in cytomegalovirus infection. Across the study: It was the public TCR beta signatures that indicated both CMV infection and matching HLA type.

Worth noting for this clonotype: The antigen remains unidentified.

TCRdb called the reads again in MiXCR, with one record for every CDR3 protein. The sample includes under 200,000 distinct CDR3 sequences, 17% of them seen just once. The germline V gene encodes CDR1 SGHVS and CDR2 FNYEAQ. The CDR3 sequence is 17 residues long. V lost 2 bases to trimming and J lost 1 base; unmatched junction nucleotides: 7. Study outcomes and limitations: Pooled public TCR beta family frequency picked out CMV carriers with the relevant HLA.

Sequenced input: CD8+ T cells from PBMCs. The chain has TRBV7-6 and TRBJ2-3, with 9 nucleotides matching TRBD2. This sequence was found in a human donor in good health (CMV status not recorded). Some clones in this sample may be carry-over from other donors' samples. The CDR3 DNA is TGTGCCAGCAGCTTATGGACTGAGCGGGAGGGCACAGATACGCAGTATTTT. Encoded protein: CASSLWTEREGTDTQYF.